This T cell receptor (beta chain) comes out of a study of post-analysis software for immune sequencing data. Study results and limitations: For normalized Chao1 diversity, multiple sclerosis patients scored significantly lower than controls did.

On this clonotype: The antigen is undetermined.

Sequencing libraries made from TCR beta cDNA carried unique molecular identifiers. The authors obtained roughly 0.5 million cDNA molecules from around 1 to 9.1 million T cells. TCRdb ran MiXCR on the PCR reads and lists one entry per CDR3 protein. The table has roughly 800,000 distinct CDR3 sequences, around 45% seen once; the top ten hold 4.9%. Sample: blood. This sequence originates from a girl aged 5-17 years with multiple sclerosis.

This CDR3 reads CSMAVGEKLFF. The CDR3 DNA sequence: TGCAGTATGGCGGTCGGCGAAAAACTGTTTTTT. The chain carries TRBV20-1 and TRBJ1-4; D ambiguous. V dropped 8 bases and J dropped 8 bases, with 12 bases sitting between them. From germline, CDR1 is DFQATT and CDR2 SNEGSKA (reference sequence). This CDR3 spans 11 amino acids.